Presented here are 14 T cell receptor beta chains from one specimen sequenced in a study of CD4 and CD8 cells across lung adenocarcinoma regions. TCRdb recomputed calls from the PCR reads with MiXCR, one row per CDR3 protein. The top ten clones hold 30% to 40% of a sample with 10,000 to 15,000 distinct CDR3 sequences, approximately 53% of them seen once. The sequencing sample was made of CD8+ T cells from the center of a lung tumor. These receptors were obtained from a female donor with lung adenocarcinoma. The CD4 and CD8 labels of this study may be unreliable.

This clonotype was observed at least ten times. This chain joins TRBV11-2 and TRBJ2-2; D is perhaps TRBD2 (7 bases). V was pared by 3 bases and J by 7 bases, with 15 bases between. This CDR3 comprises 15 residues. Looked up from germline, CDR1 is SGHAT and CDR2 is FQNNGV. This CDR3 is CASSFTRGAHGELFF. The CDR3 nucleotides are TGTGCCAGCAGCTTCACCCGGGGGGCTCACGGGGAGCTGTTTTTT.

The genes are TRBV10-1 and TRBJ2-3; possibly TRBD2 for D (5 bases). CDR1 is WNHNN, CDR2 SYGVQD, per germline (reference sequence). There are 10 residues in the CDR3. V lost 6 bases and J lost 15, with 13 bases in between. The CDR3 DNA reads TGCGCCAGCAGGGACTCGGAGTTTTATTTT. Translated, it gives CASRDSEFYF.

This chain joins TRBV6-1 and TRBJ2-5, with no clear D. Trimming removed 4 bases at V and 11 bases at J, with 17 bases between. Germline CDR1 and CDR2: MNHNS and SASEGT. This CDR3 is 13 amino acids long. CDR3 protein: CASSALLGHEQYF. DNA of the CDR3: TGTGCCAGCAGTGCTCTGTTAGGTCATGAGCAGTACTTC.

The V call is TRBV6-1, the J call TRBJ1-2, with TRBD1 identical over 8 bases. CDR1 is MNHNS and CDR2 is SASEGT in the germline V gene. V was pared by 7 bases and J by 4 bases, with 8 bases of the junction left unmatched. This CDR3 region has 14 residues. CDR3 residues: CASTEATGGYGYTF. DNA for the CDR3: TGTGCCAGCACCGAGGCTACAGGGGGCTATGGCTACACCTTC.

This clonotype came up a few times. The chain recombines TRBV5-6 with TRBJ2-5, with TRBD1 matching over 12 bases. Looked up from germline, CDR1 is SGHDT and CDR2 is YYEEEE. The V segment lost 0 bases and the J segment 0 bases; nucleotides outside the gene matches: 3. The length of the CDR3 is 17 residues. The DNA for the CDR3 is TGTGCCAGCAGCTTGGAGGGACAGGGGGCCAACCAAGAGACCCAGTACTTC. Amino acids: CASSLEGQGANQETQYF.

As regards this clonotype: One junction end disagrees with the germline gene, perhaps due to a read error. CDR3 nucleotides: TGTGCCAGCAGATTCTCCGGGACTAGCGCAGATGCGCAGTATTTC. It encodes CASRFSGTSADAQYF. The chain recombines TRBV6-5 with TRBJ2-1, with 10 bases aligning to TRBD2. CDR3 size: 15 residues. Germline loops: CDR1 MNHEY, CDR2 SVGAGI.

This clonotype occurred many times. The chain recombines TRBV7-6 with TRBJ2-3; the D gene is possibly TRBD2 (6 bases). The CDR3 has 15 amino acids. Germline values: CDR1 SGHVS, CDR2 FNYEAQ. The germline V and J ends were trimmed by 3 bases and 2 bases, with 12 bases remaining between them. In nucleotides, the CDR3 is TGTGCCAGCAGCTTTTTGGCTAGCGTCACAGATACGCAGTATTTT. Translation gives CASSFLASVTDTQYF.

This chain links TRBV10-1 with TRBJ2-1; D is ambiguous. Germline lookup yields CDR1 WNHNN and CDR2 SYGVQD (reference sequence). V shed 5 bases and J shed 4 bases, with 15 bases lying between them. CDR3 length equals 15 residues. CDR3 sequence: CASSRAESDYNEQFF. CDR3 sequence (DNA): TGCGCCAGCAGTAGAGCTGAAAGTGATTACAATGAGCAGTTCTTC.

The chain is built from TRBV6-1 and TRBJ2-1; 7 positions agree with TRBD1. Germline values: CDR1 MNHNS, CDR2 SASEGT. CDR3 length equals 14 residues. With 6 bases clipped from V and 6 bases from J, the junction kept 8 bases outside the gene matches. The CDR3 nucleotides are TGTGCCAGCAGCCAGAGACAGGGCCGCAATGAGCAGTTCTTC. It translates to CASSQRQGRNEQFF.

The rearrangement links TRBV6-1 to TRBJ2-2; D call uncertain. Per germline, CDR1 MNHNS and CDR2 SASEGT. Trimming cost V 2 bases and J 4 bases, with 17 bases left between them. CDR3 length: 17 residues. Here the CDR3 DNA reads TGTGCCAGCAGTGAAACGATAGCCGTCCTTGGCACCGGGGAGCTGTTTTTT. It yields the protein CASSETIAVLGTGELFF.

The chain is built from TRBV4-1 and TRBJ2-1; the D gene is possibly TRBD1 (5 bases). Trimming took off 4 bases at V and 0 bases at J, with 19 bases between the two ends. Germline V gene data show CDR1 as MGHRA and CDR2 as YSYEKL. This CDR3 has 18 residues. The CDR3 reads CASSLHSGSPSSYNEQFF. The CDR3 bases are TGCGCCAGCAGCCTCCATTCAGGGTCCCCTAGCTCCTACAATGAGCAGTTCTTC.

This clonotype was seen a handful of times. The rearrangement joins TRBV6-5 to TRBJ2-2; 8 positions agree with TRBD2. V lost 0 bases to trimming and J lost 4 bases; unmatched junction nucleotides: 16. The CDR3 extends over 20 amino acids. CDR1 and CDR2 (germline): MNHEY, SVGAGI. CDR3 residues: CASSYSSGGVGLAGTGELFF. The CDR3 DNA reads TGTGCCAGCAGTTACTCGTCGGGAGGGGTTGGTCTAGCGGGCACCGGGGAGCTGTTTTTT.

CDR3 DNA: TGTGCCAGCAGTTCATATCTCGGGACCTACGAGCAGTACTTC. Translation gives CASSSYLGTYEQYF. This chain connects TRBV6-2 or TRBV6-3 to TRBJ2-7; TRBD2 is a possible D gene (5 bases). The V end lost 4 bases, the J end lost 2 bases, and 12 bases lay between the germline ends. CDR1 MNHEY and CDR2 SVGEGT come from the germline V gene. The CDR3 length is 14 residues.

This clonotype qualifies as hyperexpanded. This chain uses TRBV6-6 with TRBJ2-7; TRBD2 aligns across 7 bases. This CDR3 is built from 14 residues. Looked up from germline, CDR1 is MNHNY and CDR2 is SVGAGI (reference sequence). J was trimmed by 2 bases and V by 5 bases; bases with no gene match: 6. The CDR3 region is CASSPGTNPYEQYF. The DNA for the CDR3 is TGTGCCAGCAGTCCCGGGACTAACCCCTACGAGCAGTACTTC.